This T cell receptor (beta chain) was retrieved from a study of T cell responses to AZD1222 COVID-19 vaccine. Clones were sequenced by immunoSEQ multiplex PCR, and TCRdb holds only the in-frame ones, with some missing. The sample holds about 130,000 clones, more than 80% seen once. CDR1 is LGHDT, CDR2 YNNKEL, per germline (reference sequence). The J segment lost 3 bases and the V segment lost 1 base, leaving 7 bases of the junction unmatched. The CDR3 runs 16 residues. This material consisted of peripheral blood, taken on day 0 of AZD1222 vaccination. The chain joins TRBV3-1 (or the pseudogene TRBV3-2) to TRBJ2-7; 9 positions match TRBD1. This sequence was found in an adult in good health. The DNA of the CDR3 is TGTGCCAGCAGCCAAGCTTCCGGGACAGGGAACTACGAGCAGTACTTC. Protein sequence: CASSQASGTGNYEQYF.